The clone carrying this TCR beta chain was detected ten times or more. This CDR3 has 15 amino acids. Germline V gives CDR1 MGHRA, CDR2 YSYEKL. Trimming cost V 0 bases and J 3 bases; bases outside gene matches: 3. Genomic DNA constituted the template upon which TCR beta VDJ and CDR3 profiling was performed. TCRdb re-called the reads through MiXCR, storing one row per CDR3 protein. The sample has about 180,000 distinct CDR3 sequences; nearly 65% are singletons. The data were obtained in a study of CD8+CD57+ T cells in acquired aplastic anemia. Before being chosen for sequencing, patients had shown CD8+CD57+ cell expansion by flow cytometry.

V gene TRBV4-1 combines with J gene TRBJ2-7; 9 bases line up with TRBD2. This receptor was identified in a human donor with aplastic anemia. The sequenced sample was sorted CD4+, CD8+, or CD8+CD57+ T cells (not recorded which) from PBMCs. The CDR3 nucleotides read TGCGCCAGCAGCCAAGAGGGGCGGGGGGGCTACGAGCAGTACTTC. This codes for CASSQEGRGGYEQYF.